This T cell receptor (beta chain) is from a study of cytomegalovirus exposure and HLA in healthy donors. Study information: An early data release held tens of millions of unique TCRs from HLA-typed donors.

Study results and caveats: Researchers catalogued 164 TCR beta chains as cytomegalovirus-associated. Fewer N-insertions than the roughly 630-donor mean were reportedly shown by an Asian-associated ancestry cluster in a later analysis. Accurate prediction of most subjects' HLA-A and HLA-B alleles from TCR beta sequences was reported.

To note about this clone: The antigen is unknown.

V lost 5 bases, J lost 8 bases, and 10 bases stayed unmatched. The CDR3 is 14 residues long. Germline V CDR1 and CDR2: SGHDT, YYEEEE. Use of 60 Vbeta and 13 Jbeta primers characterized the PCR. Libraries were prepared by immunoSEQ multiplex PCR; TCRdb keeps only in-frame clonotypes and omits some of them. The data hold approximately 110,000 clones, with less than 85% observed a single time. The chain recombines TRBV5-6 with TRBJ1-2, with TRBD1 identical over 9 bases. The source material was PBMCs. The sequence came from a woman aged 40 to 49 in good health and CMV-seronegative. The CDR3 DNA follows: TGTGCCAGCAGATCCGGACAGGGGCCTAAGGGCTACACCTTC. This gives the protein CASRSGQGPKGYTF.